The 8 T cell receptor beta chains reported below all come from one sample, sequenced in a study of Ad26.COV2.S vaccination and SARS-CoV-2 variants. The table came from immunoSEQ multiplex PCR; TCRdb's copy has only in-frame clones and leaves some out. Of under 550,000 clones in the sample, 88% were seen once. Noted treatment: around 19 received Ad26.COV2.S at low or high dose, single or two shots; roughly five received placebo; per-sample allocation not given. Vaccine and placebo recipients were sampled on day 63 after the first injection. The specimen was peripheral blood, collected in a trial of Ad26.COV2.S vaccine versus placebo. Receptors were obtained from a person aged 18-65 years who received the Ad26.COV2.S COVID-19 vaccine or a placebo.

CDR3 sequence reads: CASLGPTAPNNYGYTF. The CDR3 nucleotides are TGTGCCAGCTTGGGCCCGACAGCCCCCAATAACTATGGCTACACCTTC. The rearrangement links TRBV27 to TRBJ1-2; D is perhaps TRBD1 (5 bases). This CDR3 has 16 amino acids. V gave up 8 bases and J gave up 1 base, with 20 bases separating them. Germline-derived CDR1 and CDR2 are MNHEY and SMNVEV (reference sequence).

There are a few counts of this clone. The V call is TRBV19, the J call TRBJ2-2; 8 bases agree with TRBD1. The CDR3 loop spans 16 amino acids. Germline V gene data show CDR1 as LNHDA and CDR2 as SQIVND (reference sequence). Unmatched junction bases numbered 4, after V lost 1 base and J lost 3 bases. The CDR3, as DNA: TGTGCCAGTAGTATAGCCGGGACAGGCGACACCGGGGAGCTGTTTTTT. This sequence encodes CASSIAGTGDTGELFF.

The CDR3 region is CASRNRATNEKLFF. CDR3 nucleotides: TGTGCCAGCAGAAACAGAGCAACTAATGAAAAACTGTTTTTT. This chain links TRBV2 with TRBJ1-4; D is unclear. The CDR3 totals 14 residues. Germline V gene sequence: CDR1 SNHLY, CDR2 FYNNEI. V dropped 6 bases and J dropped 0 bases, with 8 bases sitting between them.

The V and J genes are TRBV28 and TRBJ1-1, with no clear D. CDR1 is MDHEN and CDR2 is SYDVKM in the germline V gene. This CDR3 comprises 13 residues. With 5 bases removed from V and 11 bases from J, the gap between germline ends came to 18 bases. In DNA, the CDR3 is TGTGCCAGCAGTCCCCTAGGTAGGCAAGGGGCTTTCTTT. This gives the protein CASSPLGRQGAFF. Variable domain in full (rest from reference TRBV28 and TRBJ1-1): DVKVTQSSRYLVKRTGEKVFLECVQDMDHENMFWYRQDPGLGLRLIYFSYDVKMKEKGDIPEGYSVSREKKERFSLILESASTNQTSMYLCASSPLGRQGAFFGQGTRLTVV.

The chain links TRBV6-5 to TRBJ1-2, with no clear D. V gave up 6 bases and J gave up 3 bases, with 8 bases separating them. This CDR3 is 12 amino acids long. CDR1 and CDR2 from the germline V gene are MNHEY and SVGAGI. The CDR3 is CASSRVDYGYTF. CDR3 nucleotides: TGTGCCAGCAGCCGGGTCGACTATGGCTACACCTTC.

This clone appeared many times. The chain links TRBV6-2 or TRBV6-3 to TRBJ1-4; 9 bases are shared with TRBD1. The CDR3 sequence is 14 residues long. Germline CDR1 reads MNHEY; CDR2 reads SVGEGT. After removal of 6 bases from V and 6 bases from J, the junction contained 5 bases not matched to a gene. The CDR3 DNA reads as TGTGCCAGCAGCCGACGACAGGGGGATGAAAAACTGTTTTTT. Its translation is CASSRRQGDEKLFF.

The CDR3 sequence is CASSAGLAGSTDTQYF. Here the CDR3 DNA reads TGTGCCAGCAGCGCTGGACTAGCGGGGAGCACAGATACGCAGTATTTT. The V call is TRBV9, the J call TRBJ2-3; 12 bases agree with TRBD2. The CDR3 is made up of 16 amino acids. J gave up 0 bases and V 3 bases, and 2 bases lay outside the gene matches. Germline-derived CDR1 and CDR2 are SGDLS and YYNGEE.

This chain uses TRBV6-2 or TRBV6-3 with TRBJ1-1, with D possibly matching TRBD1 (6 bases). This CDR3 has 15 residues. In germline, CDR1 is MNHEY, CDR2 SVGEGT. Trimming left V 2 bases short and J 3 bases short, with 13 bases between. CDR3 nucleotide sequence: TGTGCCAGCAGTTACCCCCAGGGGAGGGACACTGAAGCTTTCTTT. Encoded protein: CASSYPQGRDTEAFF.